Shown below are 17 T cell receptor beta chains from a single sample sequenced in a study of blood T cell repertoires in COVID-19. TCRdb's copy holds only in-frame clones and misses some; the assay was immunoSEQ multiplex PCR. Of 140,000 to 150,000 clones detected, about 87% appear once; the ten largest clones hold over 8.5%. The specimen was peripheral blood. The receptors were sampled from a woman aged 45-59 years with active or convalescent COVID-19.

This chain uses TRBV9 with TRBJ1-2, with TRBD1 matching over 7 bases. Unmatched junction bases numbered 12, after V lost 0 bases and J lost 1 base. Germline lookup yields CDR1 SGDLS and CDR2 YYNGEE. The CDR3 runs to 18 residues. CDR3 nucleotides: TGTGCCAGCAGCGTAGCGAAAGACAGGGCCCTCTATAACTATGGCTACACCTTC. Protein sequence: CASSVAKDRALYNYGYTF. Full variable domain (outside the CDR3, taken from reference TRBV9 and TRBJ1-2): DSGVTQTPKHLITATGQRVTLRCSPRSGDLSVYWYQQSLDQGLQFLIQYYNGEERAKGNILERFSAQQFPDLHSELNLSSLELGDSALYFCASSVAKDRALYNYGYTFGSGTRLTVV.

The V gene is TRBV18, the J gene TRBJ2-7; perhaps TRBD1 as D (6 bases). The germline CDR1 and CDR2 sequences are KGHSH and LQKENI. The ends were cut back, 2 bases at V and 0 bases at J, with 14 bases in the middle. The CDR3 is 16 amino acids. In DNA form, the CDR3 reads TGTGCCAGCTCACCATTCCGGGACATGTTCTCCTACGAGCAGTACTTC. This gives the protein CASSPFRDMFSYEQYF.

The rearrangement uses TRBV12-3 or TRBV12-4 and TRBJ1-1, with D maybe TRBD1 (6 bases). V dropped 6 bases and J dropped 5 bases, with 10 bases sitting between them. The CDR3 has 12 amino acids. CDR3 sequence reads: CASRITGTEAFF. The CDR3 nucleotides read TGTGCCAGCAGAATCACAGGGACTGAAGCTTTCTTT.

This chain uses TRBV13 with TRBJ1-1; 9 nucleotides align to TRBD1. CDR1 and CDR2 (germline): PRHDT, FYEKMQ (reference sequence). J lost 5 bases, V lost 5 bases, and 9 bases had no gene match. The CDR3 sequence is 15 residues long. The CDR3 DNA follows: TGTGCCAGCAGCGCGCTCGGGACAGGGTCGACTGAAGCTTTCTTT. Residues: CASSALGTGSTEAFF.

The chain recombines TRBV27 with TRBJ1-4, with 8 bases fitting TRBD1. V gave up 0 bases and J gave up 4 bases; unmatched junction bases: 1. The CDR3 runs to 15 residues. Looked up from germline, CDR1 is MNHEY and CDR2 is SMNVEV (reference sequence). Written as DNA, the CDR3 is TGTGCCAGCAGTTTATCGGGACAGGTTAATGAAAAACTGTTTTTT. Translated, it gives CASSLSGQVNEKLFF.

This chain joins TRBV6-5 and TRBJ2-1; 9 nucleotides line up with TRBD2. The germline gives CDR1 MNHEY, CDR2 SVGAGI. J lost 5 bases, V lost 6 bases, and 5 bases had no gene match. This CDR3 region has 14 residues. DNA for the CDR3: TGTGCCAGCAGCCGGACTAGCGCCGACAATGAGCAGTTCTTC. Encoded protein: CASSRTSADNEQFF.

This sequence joins TRBV30 and TRBJ1-3; D is undetermined. Germline CDR1 reads GTSNPN; CDR2 reads SVGIG (reference sequence). The V gene lost 1 base and the J gene lost 0 bases, with 4 bases spanning the gap. The CDR3 has 13 amino acids. The CDR3 spells CAWSALSGNTIYF. DNA for the CDR3: TGTGCCTGGAGTGCACTCTCTGGAAACACCATATATTTT.

The CDR3 sequence: CASSSGLAGLYEQYF. The DNA of the CDR3 is TGTGCCAGCAGTTCGGGACTAGCGGGTCTCTACGAGCAGTACTTC. The rearrangement links TRBV27 to TRBJ2-7; 12 nucleotides align to TRBD2. The germline V gene encodes CDR1 MNHEY and CDR2 SMNVEV (reference sequence). Germline trimming cut 4 bases from V and 3 bases from J; bases unmatched to any gene: 4. The CDR3 consists of 15 residues.

This clone was detected only once. The J gene is TRBJ1-1, the V gene TRBV7-3; 8 bases fit TRBD1. Germline CDR1 and CDR2: SGHTA and FQGTGA. The CDR3 loop spans 15 amino acids. Trimming at V came to 3 bases and at J to 1 base, leaving 4 bases not matched to a gene. The CDR3 loop is CASSFSGTGNTEAFF. The CDR3 region has the DNA TGTGCCAGCAGCTTTTCCGGGACAGGGAACACTGAAGCTTTCTTT.

The chain joins TRBV4-1 to TRBJ2-1, with 10 bases lining up with TRBD2. V lost 1 base to trimming and J lost 6 bases; unmatched junction nucleotides: 6. The CDR3 length is 16 residues. CDR1 is MGHRA and CDR2 is YSYEKL in the germline V gene. CDR3 sequence (DNA): TGCGCCAGCAGCCAAGGGCGACTAGCGGGCTTCAATGAGCAGTTCTTC. Protein: CASSQGRLAGFNEQFF.

V and J are TRBV15 and TRBJ1-5, with 7 nucleotides matching TRBD1. V was clipped by 1 base and J by 6 bases; unmatched bases: 9. CDR1 is LNHNV and CDR2 is YYDKDF in the germline V gene (reference sequence). CDR3 length: 16 amino acids. The chain's CDR3 is CATSRGKRQGRQPQHF. CDR3 DNA: TGTGCCACCAGCAGAGGGAAGAGACAGGGTCGTCAGCCCCAGCATTTT.

This clone was found once. The chain is built from TRBV4-1 and TRBJ2-5; D gene uncertain. The V gene's germline CDR1 is MGHRA and CDR2 YSYEKL. This CDR3 comprises 12 residues. The germline V and J ends were trimmed by 2 bases and 3 bases, with 4 bases remaining between them. The CDR3 is CASSQLKETQYF. DNA of the CDR3: TGCGCCAGCAGCCAACTAAAAGAGACCCAGTACTTC.

V is TRBV20-1 and J is TRBJ2-4; D is uncertain. CDR3 length equals 11 residues. Germline V lookup: CDR1 DFQATT, CDR2 SNEGSKA (reference sequence). V was clipped by 8 bases and J by 0 bases, with 5 bases between them. The CDR3 DNA reads TGCAGTACAGAAGCCAAAAACATTCAGTACTTC. Its translation: CSTEAKNIQYF.

The rearrangement joins TRBV4-1 to TRBJ2-7, with 8 bases matching TRBD2. The germline gives CDR1 MGHRA, CDR2 YSYEKL. With 1 base clipped from V and 3 bases from J, the junction kept 8 bases outside the gene matches. This CDR3 comprises 16 residues. This CDR3 is CASSQGIVAGGYEQYF. Written as DNA, the CDR3 is TGCGCCAGCAGCCAAGGGATAGTCGCGGGGGGCTACGAGCAGTACTTC.

This chain uses TRBV27 with TRBJ1-1, with a tentative D call TRBD1 (6 bases). The ends were cut back, 4 bases at V and 0 bases at J, with 6 bases in the middle. Germline V gene sequence: CDR1 MNHEY, CDR2 SMNVEV (reference sequence). This CDR3 comprises 13 residues. The CDR3 coding sequence is TGTGCCAGCAGTTACAGGGTGAACACTGAAGCTTTCTTT. This codes for CASSYRVNTEAFF.

The count of this clone is one. J is TRBJ2-1 and V is TRBV7-2; D is unresolved. Germline V gene sequence: CDR1 SGHTA, CDR2 FQGNSA. The CDR3 consists of 13 residues. The V end was cut by 4 bases, the J end by 2 bases, with 6 bases between. The CDR3 DNA is TGTGCCAGCAGCTCAGGAACCTACAATGAGCAGTTCTTC. Translation gives CASSSGTYNEQFF.

This chain connects TRBV7-8 to TRBJ2-7; D gene ambiguous. The CDR3 is 12 residues long. Germline values: CDR1 SGHVS, CDR2 FQNEAQ. The ends were cut back, 0 bases at V and 4 bases at J, with 4 bases in the middle. CDR3: CASSLAQYEQYF. DNA for the CDR3: TGTGCCAGCAGCTTAGCACAGTACGAGCAGTACTTC.